Each of the 9 T cell receptor beta chains below was sequenced from the same sample in a study of blood T cell repertoires in COVID-19. Some clones are missing from TCRdb's copy, which holds only in-frame ones; the method was immunoSEQ multiplex PCR. The sample shows 70,000 or so clones, 76% of them seen only once. Sequenced material: peripheral blood. The receptors shown here come from a man in his 60s with COVID-19, enrolled during active disease.

The CDR3 reads CASSLRLAGGYTDTQYF. CDR3 DNA sequence: TGTGCCAGCAGCTTGAGACTAGCGGGGGGTTACACAGATACGCAGTATTTT. The rearrangement uses TRBV5-5 and TRBJ2-3; TRBD2 agrees at 13 bases. V was pared by 1 base and J by 2 bases, with 4 bases of the junction left unmatched. The CDR3 loop spans 17 amino acids. The germline V gene has CDR1 SGHKS and CDR2 YYEKEE (reference sequence).

The chain employs TRBV29-1 and TRBJ1-2; D is undetermined. From germline, CDR1 is SQVTM and CDR2 ANQGSEA. Trimming took 7 bases from V and 8 from J, leaving 5 bases between them. The CDR3 consists of 8 residues. DNA of the CDR3: TGCAGCGGAGGGGGCTACACCTTC. Its protein is CSGGGYTF.

This chain joins TRBV5-4 and TRBJ1-6; TRBD1 might be the D (6 bases). This CDR3 is 17 amino acids long. The ends were cut back, 0 bases at V and 7 bases at J, with 17 bases in the middle. Germline V lookup: CDR1 SGHNT, CDR2 YYREEE (reference sequence). Here the CDR3 DNA reads TGTGCCAGCAGCTTGGCCTGGGGGCCTCAAACAAATTCACCCCTCCACTTT. Residues: CASSLAWGPQTNSPLHF.

The count of this clone is one. The V and J genes are TRBV5-6 and TRBJ1-4; D possibly corresponds to TRBD1 (5 bases). The CDR3 covers 14 residues. Trimming took off 3 bases at V and 3 bases at J, with 9 bases between the two ends. CDR1 is SGHDT and CDR2 is YYEEEE in the germline V gene. The CDR3 here is CASSWGVANEKLFF. The CDR3 DNA reads TGTGCCAGCAGCTGGGGGGTTGCTAATGAAAAACTGTTTTTT.

The chain couples TRBV18 to TRBJ2-3, with a weak D call TRBD2 (5 bases). Germline CDR1 KGHSH, CDR2 LQKENI. The V end was cut by 2 bases, the J end by 2 bases, with 11 bases between. CDR3 length equals 15 residues. The chain's CDR3 is CASSPASRYTDTQYF. The CDR3 DNA sequence: TGTGCCAGCTCACCAGCTAGCCGATACACAGATACGCAGTATTTT.

J is TRBJ2-1 and V is TRBV9; 7 nucleotides match TRBD2. V shed 0 bases, J shed 3 bases, and the junction held 9 bases outside the gene matches. Germline V lookup: CDR1 SGDLS, CDR2 YYNGEE. The CDR3 is made up of 17 amino acids. CDR3 bases: TGTGCCAGCAGCGTAGCTCTAGCGGTTAACTACTACAATGAGCAGTTCTTC. Protein sequence: CASSVALAVNYYNEQFF.

V is TRBV2 and J is TRBJ2-1; 11 bases are shared with TRBD2. Looked up from germline, CDR1 is SNHLY and CDR2 is FYNNEI. After removal of 4 bases from V and 9 bases from J, the junction contained 11 bases not matched to a gene. This CDR3 is 16 amino acids long. CDR3 region: CASSVTGTSGPGEQFF. The DNA for the CDR3 is TGTGCCAGCAGTGTTACCGGGACTAGCGGACCGGGTGAGCAGTTCTTC. The entire variable domain, with the rest obtained from reference TRBV2 and TRBJ2-1, is as follows: EPEVTQTPSHQVTQMGQEVILRCVPISNHLYFYWYRQILGQKVEFLVSFYNNEISEKSEIFDDQFSVERPDGSNFTLKIRSTKLEDSAMYFCASSVTGTSGPGEQFFGPGTRLTVL.

V and J are TRBV5-1 and TRBJ2-1, with D maybe TRBD2 (6 bases). Germline V gene sequence: CDR1 SGHRS, CDR2 YFSETQ. The CDR3 length is 15 residues. Deletions cut 0 bases from V and 7 bases from J, with 14 bases between. The CDR3 sequence is CASSLGLAPANEQFF. DNA of the CDR3: TGCGCCAGCAGCTTGGGGCTAGCGCCAGCTAATGAGCAGTTCTTC.

The J gene is TRBJ2-1, the V gene TRBV5-1; the D gene is possibly TRBD2 (5 bases). This CDR3 region has 15 residues. The germline V and J ends were trimmed by 0 bases and 6 bases, with 13 bases remaining between them. Germline CDR1 SGHRS, CDR2 YFSETQ. The CDR3 loop reads CASSLGLAPSNEQFF. CDR3 in DNA: TGCGCCAGCAGCTTGGGCCTAGCTCCGTCCAATGAGCAGTTCTTC.